Listed below are T cell receptor beta chains from one sample, sequenced in a study of high-grade serous ovarian cancer treatment subgroups. Profiled with immunoSEQ multiplex PCR; TCRdb holds only in-frame clones, not every one. The table lists roughly 6,300 clones, around 79% of them singletons, with over 5% in the top ten. Sequencing used tumor tissue. These receptors all come from a human donor with high-grade serous ovarian cancer. CDR3s include the opening cysteine and the closing phenylalanine or tryptophan. Fields, in order: clone size, D gene, J gene, V gene, CDR3 DNA, CDR3 protein. D genes are given only for firm matches. Rows may omit the clone size; those that give it use once, few, many or a size class.

clone size: once; D gene: NA; J gene: TRBJ2-1; V gene: TRBV2; CDR3 DNA: TGTGCCACCGGGTGGCAGGCTATCAATGAGCAGTTCTTC; CDR3 protein: CATGWQAINEQFF
clone size: NA; D gene: NA; J gene: TRBJ1-2; V gene: TRBV7-3; CDR3 DNA: TGTGCCAGCAGCTTAACGGGGAAGGGGGGAGCCTATGGCTACACCTTC; CDR3 protein: CASSLTGKGGAYGYTF
clone size: few; D gene: TRBD1; J gene: TRBJ1-2; V gene: TRBV5-1; CDR3 DNA: TGCGCCAGCAGCCTACTGACAGGGTATGGCTACACCTTC; CDR3 protein: CASSLLTGYGYTF
clone size: NA; D gene: TRBD1; J gene: TRBJ1-1; V gene: TRBV5-6; CDR3 DNA: TGTGCCAGCAGCTTGGGTCAGGGGGCGCGAGTTGGCACTGAAGCTTTCTTT; CDR3 protein: CASSLGQGARVGTEAFF
clone size: NA; D gene: NA; J gene: TRBJ2-2; V gene: TRBV11-2; CDR3 DNA: TGTGCCAGCAGCGATAGGCTTACCGGGGAGCTGTTTTTT; CDR3 protein: CASSDRLTGELFF
clone size: NA; D gene: NA; J gene: TRBJ2-7; V gene: TRBV7-9; CDR3 DNA: TGTGCCAGCGGAGACGGTTCCTACGAGCAGTACTTC; CDR3 protein: CASGDGSYEQYF
clone size: NA; D gene: NA; J gene: TRBJ2-1; V gene: TRBV27; CDR3 DNA: TGTGCCAGCAGTTCGGCCCCTTTCCGGTACAACCCCCATGAGCAGTTCTTC; CDR3 protein: CASSSAPFRYNPHEQFF
clone size: NA; D gene: NA; J gene: TRBJ1-2; V gene: TRBV21-1; CDR3 DNA: TGTGCCAGCAGCAACAGGGGGCAGGATGGGTATGGCTACACCTTC; CDR3 protein: CASSNRGQDGYGYTF
clone size: NA; D gene: NA; J gene: TRBJ2-3; V gene: TRBV25-1; CDR3 DNA: TGTGCCAGCAGTGAGGATCGTAGCGGCACAGATACGCAGTATTTT; CDR3 protein: CASSEDRSGTDTQYF
clone size: NA; D gene: NA; J gene: TRBJ2-6; V gene: TRBV5-1; CDR3 DNA: TGCGCCAGCAGCCCCGCCCCCTCTGGGGCCAACGTCCTGACTTTC; CDR3 protein: CASSPAPSGANVLTF
clone size: NA; D gene: NA; J gene: TRBJ2-7; V gene: TRBV25-1; CDR3 DNA: TGTGCCAGCAGTGAAGACAGGCCTGCCTACGAGCAGTACTTC; CDR3 protein: CASSEDRPAYEQYF
clone size: NA; D gene: NA; J gene: TRBJ2-7; V gene: TRBV7-6; CDR3 DNA: TGTGCCAGCAGCTTAGCGCTAGGTAACGAGCAGTACTTC; CDR3 protein: CASSLALGNEQYF
clone size: NA; D gene: TRBD2; J gene: TRBJ2-1; V gene: TRBV6-5; CDR3 DNA: TGTGCCAGCAGTTGGCTACTAGCGGGAGGGCCCAATGAGCAGTTCTTC; CDR3 protein: CASSWLLAGGPNEQFF
clone size: NA; D gene: NA; J gene: TRBJ1-1; V gene: TRBV6-5; CDR3 DNA: TGTGCCAGCAGTTACTCGAAAATCTCAAGTACTGAAGCTTTCTTT; CDR3 protein: CASSYSKISSTEAFF
clone size: NA; D gene: NA; J gene: TRBJ1-2; V gene: TRBV30; CDR3 DNA: TGTGCCTGCCAAGGGACATCGTTACCAAAATTC; CDR3 protein: CACQGTSLPKF
clone size: NA; D gene: TRBD1; J gene: TRBJ2-5; V gene: TRBV27; CDR3 DNA: TGTGCCAGCAGTTTCGGACAGGGGCAAGTTGGGGCGTACTTC; CDR3 protein: CASSFGQGQVGAYF
clone size: NA; D gene: TRBD1; J gene: TRBJ2-2; V gene: TRBV9; CDR3 DNA: TGTGCCAGCAGCGCCGGACAGGGGGCAGGCGGGGAGCTGTTTTTT; CDR3 protein: CASSAGQGAGGELFF
clone size: NA; D gene: NA; J gene: TRBJ1-2; V gene: TRBV19; CDR3 DNA: TGTGCCAGTAGAGAGAGGGCGGCTGCGGACTACACCTTC; CDR3 protein: CASRERAAADYTF
clone size: NA; D gene: NA; J gene: TRBJ2-1; V gene: TRBV28; CDR3 DNA: TGTGCCAGCAGTTTTTTCTTGTCGGCTACCAGCCAAAACAATGAGCAGTTCTTC; CDR3 protein: CASSFFLSATSQNNEQFF
clone size: NA; D gene: NA; J gene: TRBJ2-1; V gene: TRBV11-3; CDR3 DNA: TGTGCCAGCAGCTTAGGGGCGACCCCCTACAATGAGCAGTTCTTC; CDR3 protein: CASSLGATPYNEQFF
clone size: NA; D gene: NA; J gene: TRBJ2-3; V gene: TRBV2; CDR3 DNA: TGTGCCAGCAGGGGGACCGAGCTCACAGATACGCAGTATTTT; CDR3 protein: CASRGTELTDTQYF